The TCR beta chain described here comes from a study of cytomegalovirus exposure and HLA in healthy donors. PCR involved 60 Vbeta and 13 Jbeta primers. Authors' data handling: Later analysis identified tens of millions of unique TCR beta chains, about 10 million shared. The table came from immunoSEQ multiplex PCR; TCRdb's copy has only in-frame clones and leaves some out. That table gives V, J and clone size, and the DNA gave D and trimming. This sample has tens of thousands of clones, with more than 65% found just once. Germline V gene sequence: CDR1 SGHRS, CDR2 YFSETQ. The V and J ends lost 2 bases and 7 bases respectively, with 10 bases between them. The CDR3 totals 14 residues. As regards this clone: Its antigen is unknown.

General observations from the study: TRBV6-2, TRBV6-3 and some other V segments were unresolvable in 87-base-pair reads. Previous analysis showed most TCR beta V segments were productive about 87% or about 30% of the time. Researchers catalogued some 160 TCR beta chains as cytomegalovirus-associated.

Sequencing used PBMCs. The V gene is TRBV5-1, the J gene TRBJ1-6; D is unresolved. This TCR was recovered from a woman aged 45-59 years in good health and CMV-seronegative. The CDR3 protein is CASSFGRLNSPLHF. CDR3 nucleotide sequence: TGCGCCAGCAGCTTCGGCAGACTCAATTCACCCCTCCACTTT.